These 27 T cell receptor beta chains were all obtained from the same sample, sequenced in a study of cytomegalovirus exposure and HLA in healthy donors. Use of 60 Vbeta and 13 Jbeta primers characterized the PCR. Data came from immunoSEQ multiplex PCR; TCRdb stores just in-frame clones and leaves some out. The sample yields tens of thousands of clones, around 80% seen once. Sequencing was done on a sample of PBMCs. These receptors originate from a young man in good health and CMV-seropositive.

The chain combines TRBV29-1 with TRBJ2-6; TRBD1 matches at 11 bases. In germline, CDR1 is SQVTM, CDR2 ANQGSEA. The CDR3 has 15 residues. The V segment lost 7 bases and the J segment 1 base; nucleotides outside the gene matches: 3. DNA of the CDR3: TGCAGCGCCGGGACAGGGGGTTCTGGGGCCAACGTCCTGACTTTC. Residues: CSAGTGGSGANVLTF.

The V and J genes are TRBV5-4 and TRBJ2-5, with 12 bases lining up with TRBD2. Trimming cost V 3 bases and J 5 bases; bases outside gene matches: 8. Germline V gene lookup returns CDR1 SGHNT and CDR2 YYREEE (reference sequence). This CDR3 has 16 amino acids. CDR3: CASSSIGLAGRETQYF. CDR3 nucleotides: TGTGCCAGCAGCTCGATCGGACTAGCGGGGAGGGAGACCCAGTACTTC.

The CDR3 loop is CSVFGLAGSITGELFF. For the CDR3, the DNA is TGCAGCGTTTTCGGACTAGCGGGATCCATTACCGGGGAGCTGTTTTTT. This rearrangement joins TRBV29-1 to TRBJ2-2; TRBD2 agrees at 12 bases. The germline gives CDR1 SQVTM, CDR2 ANQGSEA. CDR3 length: 16 amino acids. Trimming cost V 5 bases and J 5 bases; bases outside gene matches: 9.

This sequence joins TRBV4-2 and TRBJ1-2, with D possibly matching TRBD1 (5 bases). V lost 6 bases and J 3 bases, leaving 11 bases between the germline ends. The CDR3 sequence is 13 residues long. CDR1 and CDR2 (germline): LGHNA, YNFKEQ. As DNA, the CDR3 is TGTGCCAGCAGAGGGGATACCTACTATGGCTACACCTTC. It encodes CASRGDTYYGYTF.

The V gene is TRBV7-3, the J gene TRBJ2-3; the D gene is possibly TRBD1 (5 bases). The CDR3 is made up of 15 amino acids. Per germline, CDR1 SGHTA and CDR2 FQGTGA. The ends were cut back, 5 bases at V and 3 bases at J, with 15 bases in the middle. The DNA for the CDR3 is TGTGCCAGCAGCCGTCATTGGGGCCTTACAGATACGCAGTATTTT. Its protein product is CASSRHWGLTDTQYF.

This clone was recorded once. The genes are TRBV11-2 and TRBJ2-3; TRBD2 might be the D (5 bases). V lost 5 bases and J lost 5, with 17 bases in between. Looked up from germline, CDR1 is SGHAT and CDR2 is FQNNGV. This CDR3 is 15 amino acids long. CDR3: CASSPVARAGDTQYF. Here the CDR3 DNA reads TGTGCCAGCAGCCCCGTGGCGAGGGCAGGAGATACGCAGTATTTT.

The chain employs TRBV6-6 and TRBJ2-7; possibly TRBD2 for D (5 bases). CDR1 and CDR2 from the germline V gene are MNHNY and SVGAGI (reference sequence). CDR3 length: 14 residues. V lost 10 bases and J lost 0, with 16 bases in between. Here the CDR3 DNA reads TGTGCCACCTCCCCCGGCGGGTCCTCCTACGAGCAGTACTTC. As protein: CATSPGGSSYEQYF.

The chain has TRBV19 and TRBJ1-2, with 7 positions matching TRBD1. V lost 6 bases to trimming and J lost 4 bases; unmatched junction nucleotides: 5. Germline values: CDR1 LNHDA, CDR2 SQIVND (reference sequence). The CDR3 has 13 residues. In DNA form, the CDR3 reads TGTGCCAGTAGCCGGGGACAGTTCTATGGCTACACCTTC. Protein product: CASSRGQFYGYTF.

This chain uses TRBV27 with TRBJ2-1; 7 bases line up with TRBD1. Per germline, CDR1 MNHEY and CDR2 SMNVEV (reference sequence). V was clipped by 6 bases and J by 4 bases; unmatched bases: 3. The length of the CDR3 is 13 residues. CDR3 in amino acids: CASRRQGYNEQFF. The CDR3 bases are TGTGCCAGCAGACGACAGGGTTACAATGAGCAGTTCTTC.

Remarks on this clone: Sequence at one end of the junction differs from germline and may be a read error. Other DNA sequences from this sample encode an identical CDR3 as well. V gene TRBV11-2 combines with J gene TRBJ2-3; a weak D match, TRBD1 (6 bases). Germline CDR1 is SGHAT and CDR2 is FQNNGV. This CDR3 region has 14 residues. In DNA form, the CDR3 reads TGTGCCAGCAGCTTCTACAGGGTAACAGATACACAGTATTTT. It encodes CASSFYRVTDTQYF.

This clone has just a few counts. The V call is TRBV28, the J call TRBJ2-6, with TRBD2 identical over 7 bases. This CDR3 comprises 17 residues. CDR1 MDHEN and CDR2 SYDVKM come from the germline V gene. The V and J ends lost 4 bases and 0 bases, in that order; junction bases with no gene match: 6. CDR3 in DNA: TGTGCCAGCAGTTCAGCGGGAATCCTCTCTGGGGCCAACGTCCTGACTTTC. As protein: CASSSAGILSGANVLTF.

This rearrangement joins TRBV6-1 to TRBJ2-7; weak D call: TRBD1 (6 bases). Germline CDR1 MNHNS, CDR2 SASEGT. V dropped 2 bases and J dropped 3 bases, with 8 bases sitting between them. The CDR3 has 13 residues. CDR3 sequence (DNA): TGTGCCAGCAGTGAAAGCAGGGGCTACGAGCAGTACTTC. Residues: CASSESRGYEQYF.

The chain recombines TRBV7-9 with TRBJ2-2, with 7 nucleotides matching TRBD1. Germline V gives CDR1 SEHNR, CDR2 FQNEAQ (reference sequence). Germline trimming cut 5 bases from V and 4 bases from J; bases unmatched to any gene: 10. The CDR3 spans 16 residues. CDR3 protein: CASSGRDRGGTGELFF. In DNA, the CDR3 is TGTGCCAGCAGCGGCAGGGACAGAGGAGGCACCGGGGAGCTGTTTTTT.

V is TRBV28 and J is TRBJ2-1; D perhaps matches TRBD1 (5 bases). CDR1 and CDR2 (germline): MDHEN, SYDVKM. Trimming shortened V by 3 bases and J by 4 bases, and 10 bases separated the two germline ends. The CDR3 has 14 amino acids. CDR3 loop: CASSFSPGYNEQFF. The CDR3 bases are TGTGCCAGCAGTTTTTCTCCAGGGTACAATGAGCAGTTCTTC.

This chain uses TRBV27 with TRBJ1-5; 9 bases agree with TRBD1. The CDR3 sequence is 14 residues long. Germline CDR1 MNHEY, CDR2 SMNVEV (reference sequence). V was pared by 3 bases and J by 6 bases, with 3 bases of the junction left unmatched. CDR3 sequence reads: CASSLTGGGQPQHF. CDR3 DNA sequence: TGTGCCAGCAGTTTGACAGGGGGGGGTCAGCCCCAGCATTTT.

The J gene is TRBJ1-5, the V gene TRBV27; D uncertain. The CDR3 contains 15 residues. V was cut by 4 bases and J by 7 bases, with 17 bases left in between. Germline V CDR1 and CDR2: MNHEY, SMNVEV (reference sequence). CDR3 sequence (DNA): TGTGCCAGCAGTTCACGGGCCGACGGGATACAGCCCCAGCATTTT. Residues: CASSSRADGIQPQHF.

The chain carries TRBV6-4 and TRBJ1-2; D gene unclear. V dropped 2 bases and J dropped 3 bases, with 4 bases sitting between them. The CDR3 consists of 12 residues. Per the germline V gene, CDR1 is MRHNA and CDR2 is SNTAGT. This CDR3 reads CASSDDYYGYTF. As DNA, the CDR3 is TGTGCCAGCAGTGACGACTACTATGGCTACACCTTC.

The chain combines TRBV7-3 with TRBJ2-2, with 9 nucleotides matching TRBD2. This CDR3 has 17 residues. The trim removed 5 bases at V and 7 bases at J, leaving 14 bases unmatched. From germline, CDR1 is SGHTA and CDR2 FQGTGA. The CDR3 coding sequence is TGTGCCAGCAGCCCAACCCCTGCGGGGGGGCCTAGCGGGGAGCTGTTTTTT. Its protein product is CASSPTPAGGPSGELFF.

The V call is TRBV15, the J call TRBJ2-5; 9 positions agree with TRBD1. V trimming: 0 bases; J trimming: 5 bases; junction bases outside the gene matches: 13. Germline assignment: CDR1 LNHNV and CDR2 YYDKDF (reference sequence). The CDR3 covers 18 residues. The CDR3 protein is CATSREGLQGASSETQYF. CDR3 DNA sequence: TGTGCCACCAGCAGAGAAGGATTACAGGGGGCGAGTTCGGAGACCCAGTACTTC.

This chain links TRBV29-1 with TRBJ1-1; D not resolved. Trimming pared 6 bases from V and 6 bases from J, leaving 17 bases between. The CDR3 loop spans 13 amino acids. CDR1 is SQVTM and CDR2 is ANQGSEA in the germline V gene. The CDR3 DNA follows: TGCAGCGTCGCCGGGCCCGGCGGGGCTGAAGCTTTCTTT. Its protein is CSVAGPGGAEAFF.

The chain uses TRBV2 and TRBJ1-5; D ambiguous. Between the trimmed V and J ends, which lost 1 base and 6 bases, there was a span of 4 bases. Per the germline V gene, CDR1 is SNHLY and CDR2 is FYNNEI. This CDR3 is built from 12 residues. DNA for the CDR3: TGTGCCAGCAGTGAAGGGCCTCAGCCCCAGCATTTT. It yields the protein CASSEGPQPQHF.

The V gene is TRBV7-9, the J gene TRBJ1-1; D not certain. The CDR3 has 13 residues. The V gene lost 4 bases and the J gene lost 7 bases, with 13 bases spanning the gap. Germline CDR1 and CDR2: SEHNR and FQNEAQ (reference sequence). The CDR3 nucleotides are TGTGCCAGCAGCTCAAGGTGGCAGGTTGAAGCTTTCTTT. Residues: CASSSRWQVEAFF. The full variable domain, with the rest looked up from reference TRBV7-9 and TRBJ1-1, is DTGVSQNPRHKITKRGQNVTFRCDPISEHNRLYWYRQTLGQGPEFLTYFQNEAQLEKSRLLSDRFSAERPKGSFSTLEIQRTEQGDSAMYLCASSSRWQVEAFFGQGTRLTVV.

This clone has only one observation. This CDR3 reads CATSSPSSGLSYNEQFF. In nucleotides, the CDR3 is TGTGCCACCAGCAGTCCTTCATCGGGGTTATCCTACAATGAGCAGTTCTTC. This rearrangement joins TRBV15 to TRBJ2-1; D perhaps matches TRBD2 (5 bases). The V end was cut by 3 bases, the J end by 1 base, with 16 bases between. There are 17 residues in the CDR3. Germline loops: CDR1 LNHNV, CDR2 YYDKDF (reference sequence).

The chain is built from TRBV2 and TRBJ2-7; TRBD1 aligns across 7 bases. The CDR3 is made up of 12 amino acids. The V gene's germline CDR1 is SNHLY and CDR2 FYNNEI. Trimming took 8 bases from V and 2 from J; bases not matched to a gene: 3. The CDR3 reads CASRDRAYEQYF. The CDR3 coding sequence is TGTGCCAGCCGGGACAGAGCCTACGAGCAGTACTTC.

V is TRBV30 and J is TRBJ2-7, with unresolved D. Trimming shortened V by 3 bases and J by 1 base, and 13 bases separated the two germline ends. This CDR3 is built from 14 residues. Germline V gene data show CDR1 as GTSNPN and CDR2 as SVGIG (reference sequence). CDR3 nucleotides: TGTGCCTGGAGCCTCGGAGTTCTTTCCTACGAGCAGTACTTC. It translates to CAWSLGVLSYEQYF.

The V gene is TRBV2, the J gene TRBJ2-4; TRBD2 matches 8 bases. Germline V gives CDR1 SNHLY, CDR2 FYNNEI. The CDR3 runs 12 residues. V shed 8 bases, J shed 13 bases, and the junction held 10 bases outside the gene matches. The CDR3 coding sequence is TGTGCCAGCCGGACTAGCCTTGGGGCCCAGTACTTC. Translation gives CASRTSLGAQYF.

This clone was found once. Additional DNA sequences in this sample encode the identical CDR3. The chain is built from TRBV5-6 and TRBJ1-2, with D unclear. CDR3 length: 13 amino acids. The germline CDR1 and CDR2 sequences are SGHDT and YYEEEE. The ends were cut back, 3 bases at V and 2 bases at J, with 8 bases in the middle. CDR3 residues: CASSSTGNYGYTF. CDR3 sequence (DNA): TGTGCCAGCAGCTCGACGGGGAACTATGGCTACACCTTC.